These 24 T cell receptor beta chains originate from one sample sequenced in a study of blood T cell repertoires in COVID-19. Using immunoSEQ multiplex PCR, the repertoire was profiled, and TCRdb retains in-frame clones only, with some absent. The data show roughly 140,000 clones, almost 90% seen once. The specimen was peripheral blood. The receptors were gathered from a man in his forties or fifties with active or convalescent COVID-19.

V gene TRBV5-1 combines with J gene TRBJ2-5; a weak D match, TRBD2 (6 bases). The CDR3 is 16 residues long. V lost 0 bases and J 5 bases, leaving 17 bases between the germline ends. CDR1 is SGHRS, CDR2 YFSETQ, per germline. The DNA of the CDR3 is TGCGCCAGCAGCTTGGAACCCGGGGGAAGCGGGGAGACCCAGTACTTC. As protein: CASSLEPGGSGETQYF.

This sequence joins TRBV5-1 and TRBJ2-7, with a possible D match to TRBD1 (6 bases). Germline lookup yields CDR1 SGHRS and CDR2 YFSETQ. The CDR3 sequence is 14 residues long. The V end lost 1 base, the J end lost 0 bases, and 8 bases lay between the germline ends. CDR3 sequence reads: CASSLRTDSYEQYF. CDR3 bases: TGCGCCAGCAGCTTGAGGACAGACTCCTACGAGCAGTACTTC. The full variable domain, completed using reference TRBV5-1 and TRBJ2-7, is KAGVTQTPRYLIKTRGQQVTLSCSPISGHRSVSWYQQTPGQGLQFLFEYFSETQRNKGNFPGRFSGRQFSNSRSEMNVSTLELGDSALYLCASSLRTDSYEQYFGPGTRLTVT.

This clone showed up just a few times. The chain has TRBV12-5 and TRBJ2-5, with no clear D. The germline V gene encodes CDR1 LGHNT and CDR2 FRNRAP. V was shortened by 1 base and J by 0 bases, with 6 bases between the two germline ends. The CDR3 is 14 amino acids. CDR3 amino acids: CASGLDTYQETQYF. The CDR3 DNA follows: TGTGCTAGTGGTTTGGACACGTACCAAGAGACCCAGTACTTC.

This clone was found once. This chain joins TRBV28 and TRBJ1-2, with a weak D call TRBD1 (5 bases). Trimming removed 6 bases at V and 5 bases at J, with 13 bases between. This CDR3 has 13 amino acids. CDR1 is MDHEN and CDR2 is SYDVKM in the germline V gene. In DNA form, the CDR3 reads TGTGCCAGCAGGGACACGGGCCCTTATGGCTACACCTTC. Protein: CASRDTGPYGYTF.

The table lists this clone with a count of one. V and J are TRBV19 and TRBJ2-7; D remains unclear. Trimming took 3 bases from V and 0 from J, leaving 15 bases between them. The CDR3 covers 16 residues. The germline V gene has CDR1 LNHDA and CDR2 SQIVND (reference sequence). The CDR3 DNA sequence: TGTGCCAGTAGTATGCTGGGCCCTTTGGCCTCCTACGAGCAGTACTTC. As protein: CASSMLGPLASYEQYF. Looking up the rest from reference TRBV19 and TRBJ2-7 gives the full variable domain: DGGITQSPKYLFRKEGQNVTLSCEQNLNHDAMYWYRQDPGQGLRLIYYSQIVNDFQKGDIAEGYSVSREKKESFPLTVTSAQKNPTAFYLCASSMLGPLASYEQYFGPGTRLTVT.

The chain uses TRBV9 and TRBJ2-1; 8 nucleotides align to TRBD2. There are 14 residues in the CDR3. Unmatched junction bases numbered 4, after V lost 4 bases and J lost 4 bases. The germline V gene has CDR1 SGDLS and CDR2 YYNGEE. CDR3 coding DNA: TGTGCCAGCAGCTCCCGACTAGCGTACAATGAGCAGTTCTTC. Amino acids: CASSSRLAYNEQFF.

Comment on this clone: The identical CDR3 is also encoded by other nucleotide sequences in the sample. CDR3 sequence (DNA): TGTGCCAGCAGTCCCTCGGACAGAAACTATGGCTACACCTTC. As protein: CASSPSDRNYGYTF. The chain is built from TRBV28 and TRBJ1-2; maybe TRBD1 (6 bases). The CDR3 loop spans 14 amino acids. V gave up 5 bases and J gave up 2 bases, with 12 bases separating them. Germline V gene sequence: CDR1 MDHEN, CDR2 SYDVKM.

This chain uses TRBV12-3 or TRBV12-4 with TRBJ1-5, with D unclear. Deletions cut 4 bases from V and 2 bases from J, with 6 bases between. The length of the CDR3 is 13 residues. The CDR3 DNA sequence: TGTGCCAGCAGTTCCAATGGCAATCAGCCCCAGCATTTT. It encodes CASSSNGNQPQHF.

The chain uses TRBV7-2 and TRBJ2-4, with 8 bases matching TRBD2. V was clipped by 3 bases and J by 7 bases; unmatched bases: 2. The CDR3 covers 13 residues. Germline V gene sequence: CDR1 SGHTA, CDR2 FQGNSA. CDR3 loop: CASSFGTSNIQYF. For the CDR3, the DNA is TGTGCCAGCAGCTTTGGGACTAGTAACATTCAGTACTTC.

The genes are TRBV11-2 and TRBJ2-7, with 8 bases aligning to TRBD2. This CDR3 is 15 amino acids long. Per the germline V gene, CDR1 is SGHAT and CDR2 is FQNNGV. Unmatched junction bases numbered 3, after V lost 1 base and J lost 1 base. Written as DNA, the CDR3 is TGTGCCAGCAGCTTAGGAGCTAGCGGGTCCTACGAGCAGTACTTC. It is translated as CASSLGASGSYEQYF.

As DNA, the CDR3 is TGCGCCAGCAGGGAGGGACTAGCGAGCACAGATACGCAGTATTTT. Amino acids: CASREGLASTDTQYF. The V gene is TRBV5-1, the J gene TRBJ2-3, with TRBD2 identical over 10 bases. The V segment lost 5 bases and the J segment 0 bases; nucleotides outside the gene matches: 3. The CDR3 consists of 15 residues. CDR1 SGHRS and CDR2 YFSETQ come from the germline V gene. The variable domain in full, completed from reference TRBV5-1 and TRBJ2-3, reads KAGVTQTPRYLIKTRGQQVTLSCSPISGHRSVSWYQQTPGQGLQFLFEYFSETQRNKGNFPGRFSGRQFSNSRSEMNVSTLELGDSALYLCASREGLASTDTQYFGPGTRLTVL.

The chain carries TRBV5-1 and TRBJ2-6; D is uncertain. Trimming took 0 bases from V and 0 from J, leaving 4 bases between them. CDR3 length: 15 residues. Germline values: CDR1 SGHRS, CDR2 YFSETQ. Here the CDR3 DNA reads TGCGCCAGCAGCTTGGGGAGCTCTGGGGCCAACGTCCTGACTTTC. Its translation is CASSLGSSGANVLTF.

A word on this clone: One junction end disagrees with the germline gene, perhaps due to a read error. This chain uses TRBV7-7 with TRBJ2-2; 14 bases align to TRBD2. The germline V gene has CDR1 SSHAT and CDR2 FNYEAQ (reference sequence). This CDR3 spans 17 amino acids. This CDR3 is CASSSGLAGVGTGELFF. Here the CDR3 DNA reads TGTGCTAGCAGCTCGGGACTAGCGGGAGTCGGCACCGGGGAGCTGTTTTTT.

This clone was observed once. V is TRBV6-5 and J is TRBJ2-7, with D possibly matching TRBD1 (5 bases). Germline V gene data show CDR1 as MNHEY and CDR2 as SVGAGI. This CDR3 comprises 14 residues. V dropped 6 bases and J dropped 3 bases, with 15 bases sitting between them. In DNA, the CDR3 is TGTGCCAGCAGCCGTACAGGACCAAGCTACGAGCAGTACTTC. This translates into CASSRTGPSYEQYF.

This clone was counted between two and nine times. The chain has TRBV6-6 and TRBJ1-6; perhaps TRBD1 as D (5 bases). V was trimmed by 7 bases and J by 7 bases, leaving 11 bases between them. Germline-derived CDR1 and CDR2 are MNHNY and SVGAGI (reference sequence). This CDR3 has 13 amino acids. Written as DNA, the CDR3 is TGTGCCAGCAAGAAGGGGCAAAATTCACCCCTCCACTTT. This translates into CASKKGQNSPLHF.

The chain is built from TRBV28 and TRBJ2-5; TRBD2 matches 10 bases. Trimming took 2 bases from V and 5 from J; bases not matched to a gene: 8. Germline lookup yields CDR1 MDHEN and CDR2 SYDVKM. The CDR3 spans 16 residues. As DNA, the CDR3 is TGTGCCAGCAGTTTAGCCGCTGCTAGCGGGAGTGAGACCCAGTACTTC. Translating gives CASSLAAASGSETQYF.

The chain is built from TRBV7-9 and TRBJ1-2, with D possibly matching TRBD1 (6 bases). CDR3 length equals 12 residues. The V end lost 4 bases, the J end lost 5 bases, and 8 bases lay between the germline ends. The germline V gene has CDR1 SEHNR and CDR2 FQNEAQ (reference sequence). CDR3 loop: CASSSGQYGYTF. CDR3 DNA: TGTGCCAGCAGCTCCGGACAGTATGGCTACACCTTC.

The chain recombines TRBV28 with TRBJ2-1; D is uncertain. V shed 1 base and J shed 6 bases, with 16 bases lying between them. There are 16 residues in the CDR3. The germline CDR1 and CDR2 sequences are MDHEN and SYDVKM. The CDR3, as DNA: TGTGCCAGCAGTTTATTTTCATCCGCAGTTTCCAATGAGCAGTTCTTC. Translating gives CASSLFSSAVSNEQFF.

The rearrangement uses TRBV10-3 and TRBJ2-7, with D tentatively TRBD2 (6 bases). The CDR3 is 16 amino acids. The V gene lost 2 bases and the J gene lost 1 base, with 15 bases spanning the gap. The germline V gene has CDR1 ENHRY and CDR2 SYGVKD. The CDR3 spells CAISEPGLANSYEQYF. DNA of the CDR3: TGTGCCATCAGTGAGCCGGGGCTAGCGAATTCCTACGAGCAGTACTTC.

The V gene is TRBV5-1, the J gene TRBJ2-7, with 7 bases matching TRBD2. The CDR3 length is 16 residues. Looked up from germline, CDR1 is SGHRS and CDR2 is YFSETQ. V gave up 4 bases and J gave up 7 bases; unmatched junction bases: 17. DNA for the CDR3: TGCGCCAGCAGCCCCGGCCCGGAGGGAGGGCCCGGAGAGCAGTACTTC. It specifies CASSPGPEGGPGEQYF.

The chain is built from TRBV19 and TRBJ1-1; 8 nucleotides match TRBD1. The CDR3 length is 16 residues. J was trimmed by 1 base and V by 6 bases; bases with no gene match: 10. Looked up from germline, CDR1 is LNHDA and CDR2 is SQIVND (reference sequence). In DNA form, the CDR3 reads TGTGCCAGTAGCCCAGGGGGCGCGGGGTGGAACACTGAAGCTTTCTTT. Its translation is CASSPGGAGWNTEAFF.

The count of this clone is one. V and J are TRBV9 and TRBJ2-2, with TRBD2 identical over 13 bases. The CDR3 contains 16 residues. Germline CDR1 is SGDLS and CDR2 is YYNGEE. Trimming cost V 0 bases and J 5 bases; bases outside gene matches: 1. Written as DNA, the CDR3 is TGTGCCAGCAGCGTAGGACTAGCGGGAGGTACCGGGGAGCTGTTTTTT. Amino acids: CASSVGLAGGTGELFF.

The chain links TRBV4-2 to TRBJ1-2; D is ambiguous. V lost 0 bases and J 4 bases, leaving 6 bases between the germline ends. The CDR3 contains 13 residues. Germline lookup yields CDR1 LGHNA and CDR2 YNFKEQ. CDR3 sequence reads: CASSQERGYGYTF. DNA of the CDR3: TGTGCCAGCAGCCAAGAACGGGGCTATGGCTACACCTTC.

The chain combines TRBV5-1 with TRBJ2-3; TRBD1 matches at 9 bases. V was pared by 5 bases and J by 2 bases, with 3 bases of the junction left unmatched. This CDR3 comprises 14 residues. In germline, CDR1 is SGHRS, CDR2 YFSETQ. The CDR3 sequence is CASRLQGATDTQYF. The CDR3 region has the DNA TGCGCCAGCAGATTACAGGGGGCCACAGATACGCAGTATTTT.